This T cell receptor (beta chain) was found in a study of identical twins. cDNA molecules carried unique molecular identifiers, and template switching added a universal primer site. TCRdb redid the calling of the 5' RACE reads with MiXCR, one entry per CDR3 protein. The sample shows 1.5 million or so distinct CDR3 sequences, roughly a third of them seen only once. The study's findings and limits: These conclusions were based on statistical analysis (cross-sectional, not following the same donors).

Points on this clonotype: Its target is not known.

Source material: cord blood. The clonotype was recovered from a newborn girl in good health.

The CDR3 DNA follows: TGTGCCAGCAGCCCGGGACTAGCGGAGCCCTCCTACAATGAGCAGTTCTTC. It specifies CASSPGLAEPSYNEQFF. The chain couples TRBV25-1 to TRBJ2-1; the match to TRBD2 covers 11 bases. Looked up from germline, CDR1 is MGHDK and CDR2 is SYGVNS. There are 17 residues in the CDR3. Losses at the gene ends were 6 bases for V and 0 bases for J; bases not matched to a gene: 7.